Shown below are 18 T cell receptor beta chains from a single sample sequenced in a study of regulatory T cells in long-lasting Graves disease. The time point: newly diagnosed GD, antithyroid drugs for less than 3 months. The TCR library was made from RNA that had been extracted from PBMCs in TRIzol. The TCR beta library used iRepertoire HTBI primers with Arm-PCR amplification of CDR3. TCRdb independently ran MiXCR on the multiplex PCR reads; one entry per CDR3 protein. The sample lists about 540,000 distinct CDR3 sequences; less than 15% were seen once. Separately, the same data were catalogued under a study of T cells in Graves' hyperthyroidism and ophthalmopathy.

This specimen was peripheral blood mononuclear cells (PBMCs), taken at new diagnosis, from a patient treated with antithyroid drugs. The receptors originated from a man aged 25 to 45 with Graves disease.

The table lists this clonotype with many counts. The chain uses TRBV2 and TRBJ1-5, with 10 nucleotides matching TRBD1. The CDR3 runs 14 residues. The germline gives CDR1 SNHLY, CDR2 FYNNEI. V was pared by 6 bases and J by 7 bases, with 6 bases of the junction left unmatched. The CDR3 sequence is CASSGQGVIQPQHF. In nucleotides, the CDR3 is TGTGCCAGCAGCGGACAGGGGGTGATACAGCCCCAGCATTTT.

This clonotype has more than one count but fewer than ten. A junction boundary mismatches the germline segment, possibly from a read error. J is TRBJ2-3 and V is TRBV5-1; D unclear. Per the germline V gene, CDR1 is SGHRS and CDR2 is YFSETQ. This CDR3 has 15 amino acids. CDR3 nucleotide sequence: TGTGCCAGCAGCTTGCTGGGAAAGTCCACAGATACGCAGTATTTT. Amino acid sequence: CASSLLGKSTDTQYF.

The V gene is TRBV20-1, the J gene TRBJ1-1; D gene unclear. The CDR3 length is 10 residues. CDR1 is DFQATT, CDR2 SNEGSKA, per germline (reference sequence). V was pared by 7 bases and J by 3 bases, with 6 bases between. The CDR3 nucleotides are TGCAGTGACCCCCACACTGAAGCTTTCTTT. The encoded protein is CSDPHTEAFF.

In its sample, this clonotype was seen a few times. The rearrangement joins TRBV6-2 or TRBV6-3 to TRBJ2-1, with D possibly being TRBD2 (6 bases). The CDR3 contains 15 residues. CDR1 is MNHEY and CDR2 is SVGEGT in the germline V gene. V lost 3 bases and J 6 bases, leaving 15 bases between the germline ends. The CDR3 DNA reads as TGTGCCAGCAGTTATGGGGGGAGAAGGGGCAATGAGCAGTTCTTC. Translated: CASSYGGRRGNEQFF.

The genes are TRBV29-1 and TRBJ2-2, with TRBD2 matching over 7 bases. Germline trimming cut 2 bases from V and 0 bases from J; bases unmatched to any gene: 3. The CDR3 is made up of 15 amino acids. From germline, CDR1 is SQVTM and CDR2 ANQGSEA. CDR3 residues: CSVEFGGTNTGELFF. The CDR3 region has the DNA TGCAGCGTTGAATTCGGGGGGACGAACACCGGGGAGCTGTTTTTT.

This clonotype was counted at least ten times. The chain employs TRBV2 and TRBJ2-7; 10 bases are shared with TRBD2. This CDR3 has 14 amino acids. Trimming removed 7 bases from V and 4 bases from J; junction bases left unmatched: 7. Germline CDR1 and CDR2: SNHLY and FYNNEI. The CDR3 DNA follows: TGTGCCAGCAAGAAGCGGGAGGGCCTATACGAGCAGTACTTC. This codes for CASKKREGLYEQYF.

This clonotype was seen at least ten times. This chain joins TRBV20-1 and TRBJ2-4, with D unclear. V gave up 2 bases and J gave up 8 bases, with 7 bases separating them. The CDR3 covers 11 residues. CDR1 is DFQATT, CDR2 SNEGSKA, per germline (reference sequence). The CDR3 is CSARPQDIQYF. As DNA, the CDR3 is TGCAGTGCTAGACCCCAAGACATTCAGTACTTC.

The chain uses TRBV6-5 and TRBJ1-5; D call uncertain. V lost 4 bases and J 6 bases, leaving 7 bases between the germline ends. The germline gives CDR1 MNHEY, CDR2 SVGAGI. The CDR3 is 12 amino acids. The CDR3: CASSSTLQPQHF. The CDR3 DNA reads as TGTGCCAGCAGTTCCACCCTTCAGCCCCAGCATTTT.

A few counts support this clonotype. J is TRBJ2-1 and V is TRBV7-9, with TRBD2 matching over 12 bases. The last part of the DNA fits TRBJ2-5 better; the J call may be wrong. Per the germline V gene, CDR1 is SEHNR and CDR2 is FQNEAQ (reference sequence). There are 18 residues in the CDR3. In DNA form, the CDR3 reads TGTGCCAGCAGCCACAGGCGAGAGACTAGCGGGAGTCGAGAGACCCAGTACTTC. Translating gives CASSHRRETSGSRETQYF.

This clonotype was seen a handful of times. The chain carries TRBV19 and TRBJ1-5; D is uncertain. Between the trimmed V and J ends, which lost 9 bases and 0 bases, there was a span of 9 bases. From germline, CDR1 is LNHDA and CDR2 SQIVND (reference sequence). The CDR3 is made up of 13 amino acids. The CDR3 loop is CASRTVSNQPQHF. CDR3 bases: TGTGCCAGCCGGACTGTTAGCAATCAGCCCCAGCATTTT.

This clonotype was counted once. The chain links TRBV28 to TRBJ2-7; D uncertain. Germline lookup yields CDR1 MDHEN and CDR2 SYDVKM. This CDR3 spans 19 amino acids. The V gene lost 5 bases and the J gene lost 5 bases, with 31 bases spanning the gap. As DNA, the CDR3 is TGTGCCAGCAGTCCACTACGGCGGCCGGTAGCTGTCTTACGCCACGAGCAGTACTTC. This translates into CASSPLRRPVAVLRHEQYF.

This clonotype was seen at least ten times. DNA for the CDR3: TGCGCCAGCAGCTCGGGGAGCGGGATAGGGGGCACAGATACGCAGTATTTT. Amino acid sequence: CASSSGSGIGGTDTQYF. The chain joins TRBV5-1 to TRBJ2-3; 7 bases fit TRBD2. V shed 3 bases, J shed 1 base, and the junction held 11 bases outside the gene matches. The CDR3 runs to 17 residues. Germline V gene lookup returns CDR1 SGHRS and CDR2 YFSETQ.

The rearrangement links TRBV7-9 to TRBJ1-6, with D maybe TRBD1 (6 bases). Germline CDR1 and CDR2: SEHNR and FQNEAQ (reference sequence). Deletions cut 5 bases from V and 7 bases from J, with 12 bases between. The CDR3 consists of 14 residues. In nucleotides, the CDR3 is TGTGCCAGCAGCGGGACAAGCACGAATTCACCCCTCCACTTT. Encoded protein: CASSGTSTNSPLHF.

This clonotype was seen at least ten times. The chain joins TRBV10-3 to TRBJ2-1; the D is unclear. Germline assignment: CDR1 ENHRY and CDR2 SYGVKD. Trimming stripped 2 bases from V and 5 bases from J, with 10 bases between. The CDR3 consists of 14 residues. The CDR3 DNA reads TGTGCCATCAGTGAGAGGATCCGAGACAATGAGCAGTTCTTC. Its translation: CAISERIRDNEQFF.

This clonotype was seen many times. The rearrangement uses TRBV27 and TRBJ2-6; unclear D gene. V gave up 0 bases and J gave up 0 bases, with 9 bases separating them. The germline V gene encodes CDR1 MNHEY and CDR2 SMNVEV (reference sequence). This CDR3 has 17 residues. The CDR3: CASSLSRLASGANVLTF. The CDR3 coding sequence is TGTGCCAGCAGTTTATCCCGACTGGCCTCTGGGGCCAACGTCCTGACTTTC.

This clonotype was observed many times. The rearrangement uses TRBV2 and TRBJ2-5; D is possibly TRBD2 (6 bases). Germline CDR1 SNHLY, CDR2 FYNNEI. There are 15 residues in the CDR3. V shed 2 bases and J shed 5 bases, with 15 bases lying between them. The CDR3 reads CASSEMAGKGETQYF. CDR3 nucleotide sequence: TGTGCCAGCAGTGAAATGGCGGGGAAGGGGGAGACCCAGTACTTC.

The J gene is TRBJ2-2, the V gene TRBV5-1; a possible D gene is TRBD2 (5 bases). Trimming pared 4 bases from V and 6 bases from J, leaving 22 bases between. The CDR3 contains 17 residues. Germline V gene lookup returns CDR1 SGHRS and CDR2 YFSETQ. DNA of the CDR3: TGCGCCAGCAGCCTCCGCACGACGCGGGTCCTCTCCGGGGAGCTGTTTTTT. Translation gives CASSLRTTRVLSGELFF.

The chain links TRBV7-2 to TRBJ2-4; TRBD1 might be the D (5 bases). The CDR3 spans 15 residues. Germline CDR1 and CDR2: SGHTA and FQGNSA. V lost 0 bases and J 3 bases, leaving 9 bases between the germline ends. DNA for the CDR3: TGTGCCAGCAGCTTAGCAACAGGATACAAAAACATTCAGTACTTC. The encoded protein is CASSLATGYKNIQYF.